This record looks at one T cell receptor beta chain sequence and its context. This receptor's antigen is unknown. No quality values exist for individual bases; no much larger clone is one base distant. Donors were healthy HIV-negative adults with no recently reported acute infections or vaccinations. Every donor was a Caucasian adult living in Nashville, Tennessee, USA. CD4+ T cells were enriched by magnetic negative selection, after which naive cells were positively selected on CD45RA and the negative fraction was taken as the memory subset. Blood was obtained by leukapheresis, after which PBMCs were separated by Ficoll-Histopaque density gradient centrifugation and cryopreserved in liquid nitrogen vapor phase. Purity and quantity of every magnetically sorted T cell population were checked by analytical flow cytometry. Genomic DNA was isolated from every sorted fraction and measured by UV absorbance on a Nanodrop 2000c.

The data derive from a study of shared clonotypes between healthy human individuals (dated by TCRdb to 2019 to 2021). Regarding the complete study: Three men and two women, aged 18 to 49 years, made up the cohort. For each donor, CD4 naive and CD4 memory were each given three plates, CD8 naive was given two plates, and CD8 memory was given one plate. Blood TCR repertoires of 5 or 6 healthy adults were deeply sequenced to estimate repertoire size and the extent of clonotype sharing between individuals. Libraries were prepared and TCR repertoires were sequenced by different laboratories using diverse techniques, in order to increase sequencing depth and limit assay-specific biases. Between about 0.8 and 9 billion PBMCs per donor were obtained by leukapheresis.

The CDR3, cysteine through phenylalanine, is 19 amino acids long. The entry retains the CDR3 DNA only, 57 bases that are in frame from base 1. V is clipped by 4 bases and J by 0 bases, and the sequence between their germline boundaries is 25 bases long. CDR1 and CDR2 were assigned from the germline V gene as MDHEN and SYDVKM. Overall study results and their limits: Only blood was sampled, and tissue TCR repertoires likely differ from those in blood. Pairwise subsampling led to the expectation that sequencing depth would affect the degree of clonotype sharing among donors. Incomplete sequencing was indicated by rarefaction of sorted-subset datasets, despite the large sequencing depth. Because the study included a small number of donors, the genetic and exposure-history diversity represented was limited. Compared with non-shared clonotypes, clonotypes shared by all four sorted-subset donors had higher generation probabilities. Naive subsets generally had larger estimated clonotype richness than memory subsets did. Sharing across four donors was observed for around 5% of naive CD4, under 4% of naive CD8, roughly 2.3% of memory CD4, and around 0.44% of memory CD8 clonotypes.

Using the deep immunoSEQ assay, TCR CDR3 regions were amplified from genomic DNA by multiplex PCR. Genomic DNA extracted from each cell subset was distributed evenly over all wells of several immunoSEQ 96-well plates, and each plate served as one replicate. For sorted subsets, roughly 0.2 ug genomic DNA, equal to about 30,000 T cell genomes, was loaded into each replicate PCR. Purified libraries were measured with a Qubit 3.0 fluorometer, size-checked on a Bioanalyzer 2100, and measured again with the KAPA Library Quantification kit. Each immunoSEQ 96-well plate was sequenced on its own single-read 150-cycle Illumina NextSeq 550 flow cell. The study's processing was this. Because the immunoSEQ output held only junctional sequences and lacked quality scores, the filtering could not match the filtering applied to full-length reads. Sequences were annotated with PyIR, a Python wrapper for IgBLAST v1.9, using IMGT germline references to assign V/J genes and CDR3. Reads with weak V/J assignments (E-value above 1e-6), missing CDR3, stop codons, out-of-frame junctions, or ambiguous translated residues were removed. V3J clonotypes were defined as sequences sharing the same inferred V gene, J gene, and CDR3 amino acid sequence. To compute the percentage overlap between repertoires, the number of shared unique clonotypes was divided by the size of the smaller repertoire. RTK rarefaction, the Chao1 estimator, and Recon v2.1 estimates of unobserved clonotypes were used to assess repertoire richness. For all TCRbeta clonotypes obtained by the gDNA method from a few donors, generation probabilities were computed with OLGA. In its TCRdb copy, this immuneACCESS table keeps in-frame sequences only and misses some clones. Where compared with another copy, unresolved V genes explain less than half of these, and the others have no known cause. V and J calls and clone size come straight from that table; D and trimming were deduced from the DNA. Within this sample are about 530,000 clones, with 90% to 96% of them counted one time only. The ten largest make up under 0.06% of the sample.

Sequenced input: naive CD4+ T cells sorted from blood. The cell subset or site tag for this specimen amounts to: CD45RA+ positively selected. The sequence was obtained from a woman in her twenties or thirties in good health. The sequence is built from TRBV28 and TRBJ2-7; the D element might be TRBD1 or TRBD2, as each aligns at 5 bases. The CDR3 protein sequence reads: CASSYGVGPRRLSSYEQYF. The nucleotide sequence reads TGTGCCAGCAGTTACGGGGTGGGGCCGCGGCGGCTGAGCTCCTACGAGCAGTACTTC. The entire variable domain, with the stretches around the CDR3 drawn from the reference TRBV28 and TRBJ2-7 proteins, is DVKVTQSSRYLVKRTGEKVFLECVQDMDHENMFWYRQDPGLGLRLIYFSYDVKMKEKGDIPEGYSVSREKKERFSLILESASTNQTSMYLCASSYGVGPRRLSSYEQYFGPGTRLTVT.